The 16 T cell receptor beta chains below all came from one sample that was sequenced in a study of CD8+ T cells in alopecia areata. TCR sequencing used cDNA made by reverse transcription of extracted RNA. Generated by immunoSEQ multiplex PCR, the TCRdb table keeps only in-frame clones and is missing some. The data contain about 150,000 clones, about 60% of them singletons. The material was CD4+ T cells sorted from blood, obtained at week 0. The receptors were sampled from a human donor with alopecia areata.

CDR3 nucleotide sequence: TGTGCCAGCAGCGGTGAGACAGGGTCCGGCTACACCTTC. It codes for CASSGETGSGYTF. The rearrangement joins TRBV7-2 to TRBJ1-2; 7 bases agree with TRBD1. The CDR3 runs 13 residues. CDR1 and CDR2 from the germline V gene are SGHTA and FQGNSA. The J segment lost 8 bases and the V segment lost 5 bases, leaving 8 bases of the junction unmatched.

This clone showed up just once. V and J are TRBV29-1 and TRBJ1-1; no clear D. CDR3 length: 13 amino acids. V was pared by 4 bases and J by 0 bases, with 9 bases between. Germline V gene data show CDR1 as SQVTM and CDR2 as ANQGSEA. As DNA, the CDR3 is TGCAGCGTTGTGAAATATTTGAACACTGAAGCTTTCTTT. Translated, it gives CSVVKYLNTEAFF.

CDR3 sequence reads: CASSVAGGNQPQHF. The DNA for the CDR3 is TGTGCCAGCAGTGTGGCAGGGGGCAATCAGCCCCAGCATTTT. This sequence joins TRBV2 and TRBJ1-5; perhaps TRBD1 as D (6 bases). The CDR3 length is 14 residues. In germline, CDR1 is SNHLY, CDR2 FYNNEI. The germline V and J ends were trimmed by 4 bases and 2 bases, with 9 bases remaining between them.

V gene TRBV6-5 combines with J gene TRBJ1-2; D gene ambiguous. Germline CDR1 MNHEY, CDR2 SVGAGI. This CDR3 contains 14 residues. The germline V and J ends were trimmed by 4 bases and 4 bases, with 13 bases remaining between them. As DNA, the CDR3 is TGTGCCAGCAGTTCCACTCCAGGTGTCTATGGCTACACCTTC. This sequence encodes CASSSTPGVYGYTF.

The V and J genes are TRBV4-2 and TRBJ2-2; D is uncertain. CDR1 and CDR2 (germline): LGHNA, YNFKEQ. V dropped 0 bases and J dropped 4 bases, with 6 bases sitting between them. CDR3 length: 14 amino acids. The CDR3 reads CASSQDPGTGELFF. Here the CDR3 DNA reads TGTGCCAGCAGCCAAGACCCTGGCACCGGGGAGCTGTTTTTT.

This chain joins TRBV30 and TRBJ1-4; a possible D gene is TRBD1 (6 bases). CDR3 length: 14 amino acids. Germline V gene sequence: CDR1 GTSNPN, CDR2 SVGIG (reference sequence). Trimming shortened V by 5 bases and J by 8 bases, and 18 bases separated the two germline ends. The CDR3 loop reads CAWATGNHREKLFF. The CDR3 nucleotides are TGTGCCTGGGCCACAGGGAATCATAGAGAAAAACTGTTTTTT.

This clone has only a few counts. The J gene is TRBJ2-3, the V gene TRBV11-2; D gene ambiguous. V was trimmed by 5 bases and J by 2 bases, leaving 2 bases between them. The CDR3 is made up of 11 amino acids. Looked up from germline, CDR1 is SGHAT and CDR2 is FQNNGV. The CDR3 nucleotides read TGTGCCAGCAGCCACACAGATACGCAGTATTTT. Translation gives CASSHTDTQYF.

This clone was seen just once. V and J are TRBV27 and TRBJ2-5; TRBD2 matches at 7 bases. The trim removed 4 bases at V and 4 bases at J, leaving 15 bases unmatched. In germline, CDR1 is MNHEY, CDR2 SMNVEV (reference sequence). The CDR3 loop spans 17 amino acids. The CDR3 loop is CASSSNQGLPGGETQYF. DNA of the CDR3: TGTGCCAGCAGTTCCAACCAGGGACTACCGGGGGGAGAGACCCAGTACTTC.

The V call is TRBV5-1, the J call TRBJ1-6; D gene ambiguous. V lost 2 bases to trimming and J lost 6 bases, with 9 bases between them. The CDR3 contains 14 residues. Germline V gene lookup returns CDR1 SGHRS and CDR2 YFSETQ. The CDR3 reads CASSFRSLNSPLHF. The CDR3 coding sequence is TGCGCCAGCAGCTTTAGGAGTCTTAATTCACCCCTCCACTTT.

Regarding this clone: The sample holds other DNA sequences that translate to the same CDR3. The gene calls are TRBV5-1 and TRBJ2-3; TRBD1 might be the D (5 bases). The CDR3 extends over 14 amino acids. Germline V gene data show CDR1 as SGHRS and CDR2 as YFSETQ. Trimming shortened V by 4 bases and J by 0 bases, and 9 bases separated the two germline ends. For the CDR3, the DNA is TGCGCCAGCAGCCTTGACAGTAGCACAGATACGCAGTATTTT. Amino acid sequence: CASSLDSSTDTQYF.

This clone was seen a handful of times. V and J are TRBV30 and TRBJ1-2; D perhaps matches TRBD1 (5 bases). The CDR3 consists of 12 residues. Trimming removed 2 bases at V and 8 bases at J, with 12 bases between. Germline-derived CDR1 and CDR2 are GTSNPN and SVGIG (reference sequence). The CDR3 loop is CAWSTGQGGYTF. The CDR3 DNA reads TGTGCCTGGAGTACGGGCCAGGGCGGCTACACCTTC.

The V and J genes are TRBV5-6 and TRBJ2-5, with D possibly called TRBD1 or TRBD2 (6 bases each). The V and J ends lost 0 bases and 4 bases respectively, with 13 bases between them. Germline V lookup: CDR1 SGHDT, CDR2 YYEEEE. This CDR3 spans 15 amino acids. CDR3 sequence reads: CASSLVGGSAETQYF. CDR3 DNA sequence: TGTGCCAGCAGCTTGGTCGGGGGCTCAGCAGAGACCCAGTACTTC.

The table lists this clone with a few counts. The chain uses TRBV5-1 and TRBJ1-2, with D possibly TRBD1 on 5 matching bases. The germline V gene has CDR1 SGHRS and CDR2 YFSETQ. Trimming removed 2 bases at V and 6 bases at J, with 11 bases between. The length of the CDR3 is 13 residues. CDR3 sequence (DNA): TGCGCCAGCAGCTTACCAGGGCTCCATGGCTACACCTTC. Translating gives CASSLPGLHGYTF.

The chain joins TRBV7-3 to TRBJ2-7; TRBD1 is a possible D gene (6 bases). Deletions cut 5 bases from V and 5 bases from J, with 13 bases between. The CDR3 covers 13 residues. CDR1 is SGHTA, CDR2 FQGTGA, per germline. The CDR3 nucleotides are TGTGCCAGCAGCCTCCAAGGGGGAGACGAGCAGTACTTC. Protein product: CASSLQGGDEQYF.

This clone was picked up one time. The chain employs TRBV7-9 and TRBJ2-7, with D unresolved. Deletions cut 1 base from V and 0 bases from J, with 10 bases between. Germline V gene lookup returns CDR1 SEHNR and CDR2 FQNEAQ (reference sequence). The CDR3 is 15 residues long. The CDR3 is CASSLDEWGSYEQYF. The CDR3, as DNA: TGTGCCAGCAGCTTAGATGAATGGGGCTCCTACGAGCAGTACTTC.

This clone occurred a few times. The gene calls are TRBV30 and TRBJ1-5; D ambiguous. The germline CDR1 and CDR2 sequences are GTSNPN and SVGIG (reference sequence). The V gene lost 0 bases and the J gene lost 4 bases, with 10 bases spanning the gap. The CDR3 length is 14 residues. Here the CDR3 DNA reads TGTGCCTGGAGTGTGTCCGCCCAGAATCAGCCCCAGCATTTT. It yields the protein CAWSVSAQNQPQHF.